The present entry profiles one T cell receptor (beta chain) with its context. Its matching antigen is unknown. The data derive from a study of cytomegalovirus exposure and HLA in healthy donors. General observations from the study: The investigators catalogued some 160 TCR beta chains as cytomegalovirus-associated.

This PCR relied on a set of 60 Vbeta primers and 13 Jbeta primers. Produced via immunoSEQ multiplex PCR; TCRdb's table is partial and in-frame only. The sample shows around 110,000 clones, less than 85% of them seen only once. J lost 4 bases, V lost 1 base, and 6 bases had no gene match. Germline V gene data show CDR1 as SGHTA and CDR2 as FQGNSA. CDR3 size: 15 residues. Specimen: PBMCs. The chain has TRBV7-2 and TRBJ1-2; 7 bases map to TRBD1. The clonotype comes from a man in his late teens or twenties in good health and CMV-seronegative. Written as DNA, the CDR3 is TGTGCCAGCAGCTTAGGGACAGGACCCACCTATGGCTACACCTTC. It codes for CASSLGTGPTYGYTF.